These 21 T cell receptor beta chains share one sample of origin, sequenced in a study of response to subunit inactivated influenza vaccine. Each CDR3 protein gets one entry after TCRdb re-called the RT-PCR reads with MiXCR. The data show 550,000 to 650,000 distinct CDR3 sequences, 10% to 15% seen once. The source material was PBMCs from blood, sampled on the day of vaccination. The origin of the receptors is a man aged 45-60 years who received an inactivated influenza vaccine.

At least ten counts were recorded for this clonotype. In DNA, the CDR3 is TGCGCCAGCAGCTTGTGGGGGCCTTACAATGAGCAGTTCTTC. Translating gives CASSLWGPYNEQFF. The chain links TRBV5-1 to TRBJ2-1, with D possibly matching TRBD1 (6 bases). This CDR3 region has 14 residues. Germline-derived CDR1 and CDR2 are SGHRS and YFSETQ. V lost 1 base and J 4 bases, leaving 9 bases between the germline ends.

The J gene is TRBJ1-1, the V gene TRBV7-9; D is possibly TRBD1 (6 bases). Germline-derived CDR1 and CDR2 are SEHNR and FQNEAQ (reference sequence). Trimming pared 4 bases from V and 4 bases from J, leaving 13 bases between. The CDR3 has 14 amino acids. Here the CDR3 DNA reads TGTGCCAGCAGCTCACAGGGAGAGAGCACTGAAGCTTTCTTT. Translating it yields CASSSQGESTEAFF.

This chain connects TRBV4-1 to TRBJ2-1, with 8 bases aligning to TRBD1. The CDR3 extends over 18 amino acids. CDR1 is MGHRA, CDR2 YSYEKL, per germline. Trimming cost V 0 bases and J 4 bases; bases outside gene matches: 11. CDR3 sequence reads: CASSQDRGWGQAYNEQFF. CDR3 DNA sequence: TGCGCCAGCAGCCAAGATCGCGGATGGGGACAGGCATACAATGAGCAGTTCTTC.

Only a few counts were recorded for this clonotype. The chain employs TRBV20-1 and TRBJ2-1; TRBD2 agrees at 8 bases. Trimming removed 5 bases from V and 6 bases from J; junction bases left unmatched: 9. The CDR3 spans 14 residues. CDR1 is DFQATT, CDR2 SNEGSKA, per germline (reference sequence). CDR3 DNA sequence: TGCAGTGCTTCGAGCGGGAGAGGGGCCAATGAGCAGTTCTTC. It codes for CSASSGRGANEQFF.

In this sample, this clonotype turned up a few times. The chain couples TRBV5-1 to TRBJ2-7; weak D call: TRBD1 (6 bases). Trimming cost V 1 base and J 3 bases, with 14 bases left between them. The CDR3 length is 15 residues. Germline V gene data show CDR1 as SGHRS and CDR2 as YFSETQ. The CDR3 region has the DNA TGCGCCAGCAGCTTGAGCAGGGGCCCCTTCTACGAGCAGTACTTC. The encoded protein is CASSLSRGPFYEQYF.

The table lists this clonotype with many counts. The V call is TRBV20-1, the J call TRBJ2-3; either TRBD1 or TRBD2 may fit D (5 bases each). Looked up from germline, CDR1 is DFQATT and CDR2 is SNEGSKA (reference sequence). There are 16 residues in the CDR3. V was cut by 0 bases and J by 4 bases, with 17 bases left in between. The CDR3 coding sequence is TGCAGTGCTAGAGATTTCGGGACCATGCATGCAGATACGCAGTATTTT. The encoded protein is CSARDFGTMHADTQYF.

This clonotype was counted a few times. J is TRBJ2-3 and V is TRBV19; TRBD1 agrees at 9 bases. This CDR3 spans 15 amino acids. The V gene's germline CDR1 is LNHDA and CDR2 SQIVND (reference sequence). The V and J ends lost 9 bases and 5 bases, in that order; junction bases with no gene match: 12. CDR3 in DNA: TGTGCCAGCCAATCCCAACAGGGGGCCGGAGATACGCAGTATTTT. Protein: CASQSQQGAGDTQYF.

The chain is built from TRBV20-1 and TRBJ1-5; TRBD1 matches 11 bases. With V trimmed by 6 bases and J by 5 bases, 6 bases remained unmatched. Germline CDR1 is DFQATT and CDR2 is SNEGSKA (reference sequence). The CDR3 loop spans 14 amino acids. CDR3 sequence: CSASGTGGHQPQHF. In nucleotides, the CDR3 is TGCAGTGCCTCCGGGACAGGGGGTCATCAGCCCCAGCATTTT.

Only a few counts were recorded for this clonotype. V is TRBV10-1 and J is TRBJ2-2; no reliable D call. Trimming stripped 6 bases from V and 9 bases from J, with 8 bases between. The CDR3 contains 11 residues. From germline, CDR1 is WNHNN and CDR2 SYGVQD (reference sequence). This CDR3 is CASSANRELFF. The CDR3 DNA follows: TGCGCCAGCAGCGCGAATAGGGAGCTGTTTTTT.

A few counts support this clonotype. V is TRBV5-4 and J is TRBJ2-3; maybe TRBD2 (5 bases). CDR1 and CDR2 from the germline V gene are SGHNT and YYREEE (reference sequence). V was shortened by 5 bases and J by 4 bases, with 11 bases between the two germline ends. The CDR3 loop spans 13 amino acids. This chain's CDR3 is CASRPAGADTQYF. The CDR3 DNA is TGTGCCAGCAGACCAGCCGGGGCAGATACGCAGTATTTT.

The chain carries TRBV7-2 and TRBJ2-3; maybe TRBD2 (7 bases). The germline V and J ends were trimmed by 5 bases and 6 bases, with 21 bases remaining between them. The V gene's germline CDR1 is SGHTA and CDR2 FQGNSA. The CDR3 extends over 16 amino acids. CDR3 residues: CASSLSLGGAADTQYF. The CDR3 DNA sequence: TGTGCCAGCAGCCTCAGTCTTGGGGGGGCCGCCGATACGCAGTATTTT.

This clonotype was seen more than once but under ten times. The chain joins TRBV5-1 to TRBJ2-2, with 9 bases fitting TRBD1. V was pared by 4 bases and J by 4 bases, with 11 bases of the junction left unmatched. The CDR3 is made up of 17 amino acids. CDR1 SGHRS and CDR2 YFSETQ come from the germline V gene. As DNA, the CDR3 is TGCGCCAGCAGCCCGACCGGGACAGGGCGGGCCACCGGGGAGCTGTTTTTT. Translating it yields CASSPTGTGRATGELFF.

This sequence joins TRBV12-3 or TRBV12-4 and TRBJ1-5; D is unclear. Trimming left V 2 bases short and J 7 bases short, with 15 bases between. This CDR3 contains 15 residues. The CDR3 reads CASSLRFGVGQPQHF. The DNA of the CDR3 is TGTGCCAGCAGTTTAAGGTTTGGTGTCGGACAGCCCCAGCATTTT.

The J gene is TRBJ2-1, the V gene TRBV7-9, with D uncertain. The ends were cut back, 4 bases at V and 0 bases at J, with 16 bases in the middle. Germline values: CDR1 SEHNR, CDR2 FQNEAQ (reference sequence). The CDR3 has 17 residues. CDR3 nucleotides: TGTGCCAGCAGCTCTCGACGCGCTGCGAGCTCCTACAATGAGCAGTTCTTC. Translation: CASSSRRAASSYNEQFF. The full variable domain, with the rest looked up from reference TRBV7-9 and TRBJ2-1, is DTGVSQNPRHKITKRGQNVTFRCDPISEHNRLYWYRQTLGQGPEFLTYFQNEAQLEKSRLLSDRFSAERPKGSFSTLEIQRTEQGDSAMYLCASSSRRAASSYNEQFFGPGTRLTVL.

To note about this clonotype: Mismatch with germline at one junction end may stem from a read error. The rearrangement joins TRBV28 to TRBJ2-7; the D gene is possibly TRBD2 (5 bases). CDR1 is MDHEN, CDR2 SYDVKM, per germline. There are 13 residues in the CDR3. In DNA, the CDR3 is TGTGCCAGCACAACCGGACTCTCCTATGAGCAGTACTTC. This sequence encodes CASTTGLSYEQYF.

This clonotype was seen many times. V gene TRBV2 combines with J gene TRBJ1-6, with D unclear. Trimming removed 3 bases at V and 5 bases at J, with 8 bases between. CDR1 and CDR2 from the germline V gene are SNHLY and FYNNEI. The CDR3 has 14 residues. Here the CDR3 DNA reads TGTGCCAGCAGTGAGAGGGTGGATAATTCACCCCTCCACTTT. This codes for CASSERVDNSPLHF.

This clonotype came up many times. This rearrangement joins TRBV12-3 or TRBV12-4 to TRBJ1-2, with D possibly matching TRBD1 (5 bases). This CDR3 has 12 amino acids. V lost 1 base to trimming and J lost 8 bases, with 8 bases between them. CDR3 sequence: CASSLGGKGYTF. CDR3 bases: TGTGCCAGCAGTTTAGGGGGGAAAGGCTACACCTTC.

The chain's CDR3 is CSASYGTGLNQPQHF. The CDR3 bases are TGCAGTGCTAGTTACGGGACAGGACTTAATCAGCCCCAGCATTTT. V is TRBV20-1 and J is TRBJ1-5, with 8 positions matching TRBD1. Germline lookup yields CDR1 DFQATT and CDR2 SNEGSKA (reference sequence). This CDR3 has 15 amino acids. Trimming took 3 bases from V and 4 from J; bases not matched to a gene: 8.

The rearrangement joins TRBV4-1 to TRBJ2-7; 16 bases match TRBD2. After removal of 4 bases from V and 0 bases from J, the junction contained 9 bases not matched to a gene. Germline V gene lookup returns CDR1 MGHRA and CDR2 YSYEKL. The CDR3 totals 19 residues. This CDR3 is CASSPSGTSGGASSYEQYF. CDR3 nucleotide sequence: TGCGCCAGCAGCCCATCCGGGACTAGCGGGGGGGCCAGCTCCTACGAGCAGTACTTC.

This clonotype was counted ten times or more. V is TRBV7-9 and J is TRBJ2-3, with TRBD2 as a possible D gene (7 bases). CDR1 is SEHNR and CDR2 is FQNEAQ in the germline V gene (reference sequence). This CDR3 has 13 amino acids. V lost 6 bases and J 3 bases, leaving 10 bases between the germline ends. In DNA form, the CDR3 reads TGTGCCAGCAGTCGGGGGGCTACAGATACGCAGTATTTT. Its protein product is CASSRGATDTQYF.

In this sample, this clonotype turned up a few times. CDR3 DNA sequence: TGCAGTGCTCCGGGACAGGGCAACTCCTACGAGCAGTACTTC. Residues: CSAPGQGNSYEQYF. V and J are TRBV20-1 and TRBJ2-7; TRBD1 matches at 9 bases. V dropped 5 bases and J dropped 0; count of bases not matched to a gene: 5. Per germline, CDR1 DFQATT and CDR2 SNEGSKA (reference sequence). This CDR3 has 14 residues.